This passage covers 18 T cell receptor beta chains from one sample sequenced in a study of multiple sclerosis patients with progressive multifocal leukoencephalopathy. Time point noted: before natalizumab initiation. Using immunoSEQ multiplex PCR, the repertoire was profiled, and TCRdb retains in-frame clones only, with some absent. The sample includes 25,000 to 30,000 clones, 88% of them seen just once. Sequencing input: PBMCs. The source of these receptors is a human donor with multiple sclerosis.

The CDR3 sequence: CATRNTGGEGYTF. The CDR3 DNA reads as TGTGCCACCAGAAACACAGGGGGGGAAGGCTACACCTTC. The chain uses TRBV15 and TRBJ1-2, with 8 positions matching TRBD1. Trimming cost V 6 bases and J 8 bases; bases outside gene matches: 8. Germline assignment: CDR1 LNHNV and CDR2 YYDKDF (reference sequence). This CDR3 region has 13 residues.

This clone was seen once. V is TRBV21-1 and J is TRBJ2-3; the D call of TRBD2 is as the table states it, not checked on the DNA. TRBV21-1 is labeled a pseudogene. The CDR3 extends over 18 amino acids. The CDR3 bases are TGTGCCAGCAGCAAAAAGGCGGGGGCGAAGACTAGCACAGATACGCAGTATTTT. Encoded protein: CASSKKAGAKTSTDTQYF.

The CDR3 spells CASSPDGVYGYTF. The DNA of the CDR3 is TGTGCCAGCAGCCCGGACGGAGTCTATGGCTACACCTTC. The chain joins TRBV5-6 to TRBJ1-2, with D unclear. The CDR3 runs to 13 residues. Deletions cut 4 bases from V and 4 bases from J, with 11 bases between. Germline assignment: CDR1 SGHDT and CDR2 YYEEEE.

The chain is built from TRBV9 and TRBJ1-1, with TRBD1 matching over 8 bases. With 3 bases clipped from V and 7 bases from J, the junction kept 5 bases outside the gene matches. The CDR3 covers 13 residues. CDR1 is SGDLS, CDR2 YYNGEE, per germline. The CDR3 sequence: CASSAGQGVEAFF. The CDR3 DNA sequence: TGTGCCAGCAGCGCCGGACAGGGCGTTGAAGCTTTCTTT.

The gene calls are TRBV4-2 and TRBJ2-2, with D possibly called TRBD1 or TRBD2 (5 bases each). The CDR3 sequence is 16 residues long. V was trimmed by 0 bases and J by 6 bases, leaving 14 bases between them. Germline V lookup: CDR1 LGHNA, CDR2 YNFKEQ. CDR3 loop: CASSQELSGTSGELFF. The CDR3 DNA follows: TGTGCCAGCAGCCAAGAGCTGTCAGGGACCTCCGGGGAGCTGTTTTTT.

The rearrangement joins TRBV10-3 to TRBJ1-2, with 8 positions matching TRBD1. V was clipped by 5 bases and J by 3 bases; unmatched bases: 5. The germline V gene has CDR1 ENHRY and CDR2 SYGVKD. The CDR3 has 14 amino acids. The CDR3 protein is CAISSTGEYYGYTF. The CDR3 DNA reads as TGTGCCATCAGTTCGACAGGGGAGTACTATGGCTACACCTTC.

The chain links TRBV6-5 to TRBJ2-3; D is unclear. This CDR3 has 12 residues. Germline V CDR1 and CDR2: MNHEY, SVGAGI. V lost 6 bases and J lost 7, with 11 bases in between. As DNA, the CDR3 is TGTGCCAGCAGGTCCGGACCATATACGCAGTATTTT. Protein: CASRSGPYTQYF.

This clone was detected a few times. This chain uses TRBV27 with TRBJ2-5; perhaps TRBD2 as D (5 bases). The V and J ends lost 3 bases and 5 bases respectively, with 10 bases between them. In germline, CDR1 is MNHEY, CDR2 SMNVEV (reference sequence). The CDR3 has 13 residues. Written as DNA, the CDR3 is TGTGCCAGCAGTTTGATCCGCGGGGAGACCCAGTACTTC. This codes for CASSLIRGETQYF.

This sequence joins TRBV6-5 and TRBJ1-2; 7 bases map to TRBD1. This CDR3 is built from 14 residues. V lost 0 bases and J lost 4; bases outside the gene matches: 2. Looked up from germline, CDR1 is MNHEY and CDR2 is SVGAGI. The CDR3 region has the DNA TGTGCCAGCAGTTACTCCGGGACAGCCTATGGCTACACCTTC. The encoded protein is CASSYSGTAYGYTF.

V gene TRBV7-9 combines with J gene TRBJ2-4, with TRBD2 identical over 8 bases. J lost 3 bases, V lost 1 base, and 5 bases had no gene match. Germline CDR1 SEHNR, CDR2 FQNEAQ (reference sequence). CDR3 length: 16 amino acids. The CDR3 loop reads CASSLGYRGGKNIQYF. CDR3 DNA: TGTGCCAGCAGCTTAGGGTACCGGGGGGGCAAAAACATTCAGTACTTC.

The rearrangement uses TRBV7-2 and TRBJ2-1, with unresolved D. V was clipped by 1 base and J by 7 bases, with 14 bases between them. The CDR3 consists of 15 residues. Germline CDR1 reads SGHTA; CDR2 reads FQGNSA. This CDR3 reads CASSLGAGSYNEQFF. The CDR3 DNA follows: TGTGCCAGCAGCTTAGGAGCCGGCAGTTATAATGAGCAGTTCTTC.

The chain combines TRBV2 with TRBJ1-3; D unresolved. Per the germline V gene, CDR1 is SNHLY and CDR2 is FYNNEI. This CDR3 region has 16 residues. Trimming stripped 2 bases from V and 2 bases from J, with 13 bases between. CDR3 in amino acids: CASSERRERAGNTIYF. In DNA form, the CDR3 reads TGTGCCAGCAGTGAACGGAGGGAGAGGGCTGGAAACACCATATATTTT.

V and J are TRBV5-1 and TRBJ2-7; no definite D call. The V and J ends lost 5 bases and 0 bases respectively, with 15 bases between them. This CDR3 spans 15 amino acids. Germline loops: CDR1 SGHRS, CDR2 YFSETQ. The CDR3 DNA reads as TGCGCCAGCAGGGTCGCGGCAGGTCGCTCCTACGAGCAGTACTTC. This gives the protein CASRVAAGRSYEQYF.

The CDR3, as DNA: TGCAGTGCTAGCTGGAACACTGAAGCTTTCTTT. Its protein is CSASWNTEAFF. This chain connects TRBV20-1 to TRBJ1-1, with D unresolved. V was pared by 3 bases and J by 1 base, with 3 bases between. The CDR3 spans 11 residues. CDR1 and CDR2 from the germline V gene are DFQATT and SNEGSKA (reference sequence).

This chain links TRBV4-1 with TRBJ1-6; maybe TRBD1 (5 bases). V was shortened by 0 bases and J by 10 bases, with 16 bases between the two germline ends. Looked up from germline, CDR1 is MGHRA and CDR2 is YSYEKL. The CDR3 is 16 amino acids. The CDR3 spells CASSQEMGQGGSPLHF. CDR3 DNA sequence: TGCGCCAGCAGCCAAGAAATGGGGCAGGGTGGGTCACCCCTCCACTTT.

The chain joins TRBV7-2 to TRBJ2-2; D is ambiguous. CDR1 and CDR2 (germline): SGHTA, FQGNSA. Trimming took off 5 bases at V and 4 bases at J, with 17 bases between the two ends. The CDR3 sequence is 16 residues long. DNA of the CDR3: TGTGCCAGCAGCCAGAGCCTGAGCCCTGGCACCGGGGAGCTGTTTTTT. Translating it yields CASSQSLSPGTGELFF.

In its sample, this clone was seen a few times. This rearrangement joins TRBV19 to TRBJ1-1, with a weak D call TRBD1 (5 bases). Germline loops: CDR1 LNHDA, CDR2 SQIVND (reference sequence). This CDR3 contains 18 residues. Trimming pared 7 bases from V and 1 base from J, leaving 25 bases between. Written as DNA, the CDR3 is TGTGCCAGTACCGCGACGGGGGGGTTGGAGCTGACGAACACTGAAGCTTTCTTT. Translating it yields CASTATGGLELTNTEAFF.

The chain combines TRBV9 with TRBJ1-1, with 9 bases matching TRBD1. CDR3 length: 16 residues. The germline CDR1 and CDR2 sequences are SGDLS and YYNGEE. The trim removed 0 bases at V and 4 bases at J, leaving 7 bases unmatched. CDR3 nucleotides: TGTGCCAGCAGCGTAGCCGGGACAGGGCGAGGCACTGAAGCTTTCTTT. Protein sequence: CASSVAGTGRGTEAFF.